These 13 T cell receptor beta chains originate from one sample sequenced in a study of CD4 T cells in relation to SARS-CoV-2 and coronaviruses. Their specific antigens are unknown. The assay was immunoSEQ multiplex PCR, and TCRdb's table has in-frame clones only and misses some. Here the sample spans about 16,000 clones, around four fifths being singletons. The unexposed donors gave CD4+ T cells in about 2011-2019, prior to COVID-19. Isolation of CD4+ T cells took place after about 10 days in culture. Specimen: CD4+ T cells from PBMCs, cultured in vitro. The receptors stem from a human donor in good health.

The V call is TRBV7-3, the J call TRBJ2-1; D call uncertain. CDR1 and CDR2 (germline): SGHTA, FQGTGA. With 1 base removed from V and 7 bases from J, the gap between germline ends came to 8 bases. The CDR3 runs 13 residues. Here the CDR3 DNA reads TGTGCCAGCAGCTTAAGCTGGGGTAATGAGCAGTTCTTC. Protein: CASSLSWGNEQFF.

The CDR3 region has the DNA TGTGCCAGCAGCTTAGCATGGACAGGGACAGTGGAGACCCAGTACTTC. Translation: CASSLAWTGTVETQYF. The chain carries TRBV7-6 and TRBJ2-5; 8 bases match TRBD1. The CDR3 is 16 amino acids. With V trimmed by 0 bases and J by 5 bases, 8 bases remained unmatched. Germline V gene data show CDR1 as SGHVS and CDR2 as FNYEAQ.

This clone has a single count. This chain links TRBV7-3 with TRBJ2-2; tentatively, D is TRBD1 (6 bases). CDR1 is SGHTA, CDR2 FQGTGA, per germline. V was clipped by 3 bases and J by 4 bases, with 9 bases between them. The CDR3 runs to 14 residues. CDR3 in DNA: TGTGCCAGCAGCTTCTCGACAGGCACCGGGGAGCTGTTTTTT. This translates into CASSFSTGTGELFF.

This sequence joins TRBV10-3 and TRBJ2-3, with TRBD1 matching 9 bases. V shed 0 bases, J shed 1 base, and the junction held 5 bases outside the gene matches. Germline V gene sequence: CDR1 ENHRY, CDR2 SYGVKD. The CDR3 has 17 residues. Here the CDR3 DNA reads TGTGCCATCAGTGAGTCGCTCCGACAGGGGGGCACAGATACGCAGTATTTT. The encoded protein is CAISESLRQGGTDTQYF.

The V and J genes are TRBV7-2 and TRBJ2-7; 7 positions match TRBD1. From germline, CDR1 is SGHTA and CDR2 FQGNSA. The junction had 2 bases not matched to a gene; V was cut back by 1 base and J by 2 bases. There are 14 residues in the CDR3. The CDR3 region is CASSLGTGPYEQYF. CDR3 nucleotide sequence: TGTGCCAGCAGCTTAGGGACAGGACCCTACGAGCAGTACTTC. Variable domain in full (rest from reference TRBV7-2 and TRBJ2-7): GAGVSQSPSNKVTEKGKDVELRCDPISGHTALYWYRQSLGQGLEFLIYFQGNSAPDKSGLPSDRFSAERTGGSVSTLTIQRTQQEDSAVYLCASSLGTGPYEQYFGPGTRLTVT.

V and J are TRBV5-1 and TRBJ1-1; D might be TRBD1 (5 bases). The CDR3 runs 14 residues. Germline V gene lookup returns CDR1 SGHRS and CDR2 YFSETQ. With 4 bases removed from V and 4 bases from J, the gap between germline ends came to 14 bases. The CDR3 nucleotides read TGCGCCAGCAGCCTCCAGGGTCAGGGCACTGAAGCTTTCTTT. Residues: CASSLQGQGTEAFF.

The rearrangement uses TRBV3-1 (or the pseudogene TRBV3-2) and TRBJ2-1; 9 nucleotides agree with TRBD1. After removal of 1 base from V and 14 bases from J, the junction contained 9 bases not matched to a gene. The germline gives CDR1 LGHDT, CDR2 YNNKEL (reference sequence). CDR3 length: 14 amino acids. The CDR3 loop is CASSQGLSRDREFF. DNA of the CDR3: TGTGCCAGCAGCCAAGGACTAAGCCGGGACAGGGAGTTCTTC.

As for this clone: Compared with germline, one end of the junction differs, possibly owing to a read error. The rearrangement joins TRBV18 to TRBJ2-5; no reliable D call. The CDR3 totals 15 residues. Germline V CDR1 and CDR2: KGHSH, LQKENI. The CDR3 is CASSPRVVSQETQHF. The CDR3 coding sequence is TGTGCCAGCTCACCACGTGTGGTGAGTCAAGAGACCCAGCACTTC.

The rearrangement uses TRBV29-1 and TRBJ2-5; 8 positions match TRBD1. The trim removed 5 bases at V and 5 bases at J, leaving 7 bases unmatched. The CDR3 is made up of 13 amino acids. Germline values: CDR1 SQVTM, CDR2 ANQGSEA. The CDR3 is CSVRQGSLETQYF. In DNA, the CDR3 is TGCAGCGTTCGACAGGGGTCGTTGGAGACCCAGTACTTC.

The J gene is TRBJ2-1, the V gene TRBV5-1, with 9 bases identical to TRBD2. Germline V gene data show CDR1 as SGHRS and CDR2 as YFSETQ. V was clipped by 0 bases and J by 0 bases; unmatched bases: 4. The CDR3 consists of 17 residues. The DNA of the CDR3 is TGCGCCAGCAGCTTGGACAGCGGGAGGAACTCCTACAATGAGCAGTTCTTC. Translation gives CASSLDSGRNSYNEQFF.

The CDR3 protein is CASSLSGTGRNFFGYTF. The CDR3 DNA is TGTGCCAGCAGTTTATCAGGGACAGGACGTAACTTTTTTGGCTACACCTTC. The chain employs TRBV27 and TRBJ1-2; TRBD1 matches 8 bases. This CDR3 region has 17 residues. Germline CDR1 is MNHEY and CDR2 is SMNVEV (reference sequence). J gave up 7 bases and V 0 bases, and 13 bases lay outside the gene matches.

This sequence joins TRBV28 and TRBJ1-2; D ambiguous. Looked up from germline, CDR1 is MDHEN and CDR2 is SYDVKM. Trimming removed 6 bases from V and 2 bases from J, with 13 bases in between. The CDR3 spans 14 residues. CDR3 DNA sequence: TGTGCCAGCAGCTTGGTCTACGGGAACTATGGCTACACCTTC. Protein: CASSLVYGNYGYTF.

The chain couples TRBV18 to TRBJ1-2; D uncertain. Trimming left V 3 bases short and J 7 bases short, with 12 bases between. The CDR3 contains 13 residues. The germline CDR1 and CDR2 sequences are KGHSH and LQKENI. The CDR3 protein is CASSPQDGSGYTF. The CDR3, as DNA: TGTGCCAGCTCACCTCAGGACGGGAGTGGCTACACCTTC.